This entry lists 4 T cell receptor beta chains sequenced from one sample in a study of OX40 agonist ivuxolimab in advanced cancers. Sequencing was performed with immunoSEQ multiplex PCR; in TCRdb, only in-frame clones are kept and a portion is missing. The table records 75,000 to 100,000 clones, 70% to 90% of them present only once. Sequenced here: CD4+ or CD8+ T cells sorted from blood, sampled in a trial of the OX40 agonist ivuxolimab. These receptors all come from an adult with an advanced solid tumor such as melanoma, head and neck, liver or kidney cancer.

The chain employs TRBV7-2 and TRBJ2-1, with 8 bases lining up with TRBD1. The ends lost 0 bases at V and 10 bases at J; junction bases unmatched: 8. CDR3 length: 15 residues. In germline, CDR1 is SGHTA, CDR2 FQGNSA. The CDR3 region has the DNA TGTGCCAGCAGCTTAGCTTTTACAGGGGGTAGGGAGCAGTTCTTC. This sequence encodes CASSLAFTGGREQFF. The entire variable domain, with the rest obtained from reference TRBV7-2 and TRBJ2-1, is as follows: GAGVSQSPSNKVTEKGKDVELRCDPISGHTALYWYRQSLGQGLEFLIYFQGNSAPDKSGLPSDRFSAERTGGSVSTLTIQRTQQEDSAVYLCASSLAFTGGREQFFGPGTRLTVL.

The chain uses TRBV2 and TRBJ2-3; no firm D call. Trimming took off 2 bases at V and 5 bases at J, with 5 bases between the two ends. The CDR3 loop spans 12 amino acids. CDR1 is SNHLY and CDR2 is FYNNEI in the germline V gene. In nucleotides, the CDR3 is TGTGCCAGCAGTGAAAATGGAGATACGCAGTATTTT. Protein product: CASSENGDTQYF.

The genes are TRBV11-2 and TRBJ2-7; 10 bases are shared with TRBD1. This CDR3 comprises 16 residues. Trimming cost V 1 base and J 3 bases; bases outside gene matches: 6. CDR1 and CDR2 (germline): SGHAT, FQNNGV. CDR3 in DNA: TGTGCCAGCAGCTTAGCGGGTGGGACAGGGGTCTACGAGCAGTACTTC. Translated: CASSLAGGTGVYEQYF.

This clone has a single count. The CDR3 spells CASSLDYYGYTF. The CDR3 bases are TGCGCCAGCAGCTTGGATTACTATGGCTACACCTTC. The rearrangement joins TRBV5-1 to TRBJ1-2; D remains ambiguous. Germline-derived CDR1 and CDR2 are SGHRS and YFSETQ. The CDR3 extends over 12 amino acids. Trimming cost V 0 bases and J 3 bases, with 3 bases left between them.